These 20 T cell receptor beta chains originate from one sample sequenced in a study of PD-1 and CTLA-4 blockade in melanoma. This table comes from immunoSEQ multiplex PCR, and its TCRdb copy is limited to in-frame clones, with some not included. The sample yields roughly 21,000 clones, 88% seen once. The sequencing used CD8+ T cells from peripheral blood, collected before anti-PD-1 treatment. These receptors were collected from a human donor with melanoma.

Here the CDR3 DNA reads TGTGCCATTCATCAGAAGCCGGGAAACACTGAAGCTTTCTTT. Its protein is CAIHQKPGNTEAFF. The chain employs TRBV10-3 and TRBJ1-1; D gene unclear. Germline V gene lookup returns CDR1 ENHRY and CDR2 SYGVKD. V was pared by 9 bases and J by 2 bases, with 16 bases between. The CDR3 runs 14 residues.

This sequence joins TRBV5-5 and TRBJ2-5, with a tentative D call TRBD1 (7 bases). There are 14 residues in the CDR3. Trimming cost V 3 bases and J 2 bases, with 11 bases left between them. Germline V gene lookup returns CDR1 SGHKS and CDR2 YYEKEE (reference sequence). Here the CDR3 reads CASSSSGGQETQYF. The CDR3, as DNA: TGTGCCAGCAGCTCCTCAGGGGGGCAAGAGACCCAGTACTTC.

The CDR3 protein is CASSLGPTEAFF. The CDR3 region has the DNA TGTGCCAGCAGCTTGGGGCCCACTGAAGCTTTCTTT. The chain is built from TRBV5-6 and TRBJ1-1, with unresolved D. CDR1 is SGHDT and CDR2 is YYEEEE in the germline V gene. There are 12 residues in the CDR3. Trimming took 0 bases from V and 4 from J, leaving 4 bases between them.

Only a few counts were recorded for this clone. The genes are TRBV28 and TRBJ1-4, with D unclear. Looked up from germline, CDR1 is MDHEN and CDR2 is SYDVKM. The CDR3 consists of 15 residues. The V gene lost 4 bases and the J gene lost 5 bases, with 14 bases spanning the gap. The CDR3 loop is CASSSAAVENEKLFF. The CDR3 DNA sequence: TGTGCCAGCAGTTCCGCAGCGGTGGAAAATGAAAAACTGTTTTTT.

Only one count was recorded for this clone. J is TRBJ2-1 and V is TRBV4-1; D not resolved. The CDR3 runs to 15 residues. Germline V gene lookup returns CDR1 MGHRA and CDR2 YSYEKL. Trimming pared 5 bases from V and 0 bases from J, leaving 11 bases between. CDR3 in amino acids: CASSATQSSYNEQFF. The DNA of the CDR3 is TGCGCCAGCAGCGCGACCCAGAGCTCCTACAATGAGCAGTTCTTC.

This clone was counted a few times. The rearrangement uses TRBV7-2 and TRBJ2-3, with 7 bases lining up with TRBD1. The trim removed 5 bases at V and 2 bases at J, leaving 13 bases unmatched. The CDR3 is made up of 17 amino acids. From germline, CDR1 is SGHTA and CDR2 FQGNSA. CDR3 sequence reads: CASSPGGSSANTDTQYF. The DNA of the CDR3 is TGTGCCAGCAGCCCAGGGGGTAGTAGCGCAAACACAGATACGCAGTATTTT. Complete variable domain (other parts from reference TRBV7-2 and TRBJ2-3): GAGVSQSPSNKVTEKGKDVELRCDPISGHTALYWYRQSLGQGLEFLIYFQGNSAPDKSGLPSDRFSAERTGGSVSTLTIQRTQQEDSAVYLCASSPGGSSANTDTQYFGPGTRLTVL.

The chain couples TRBV28 to TRBJ2-3, with D uncertain. Deletions cut 3 bases from V and 4 bases from J, with 14 bases between. The CDR3 loop spans 15 amino acids. Germline V gene sequence: CDR1 MDHEN, CDR2 SYDVKM. The CDR3 spells CASSFNNPMADTQYF. The CDR3 DNA sequence: TGTGCCAGCAGTTTTAACAACCCGATGGCAGATACGCAGTATTTT.

V usage is TRBV27 and J usage is TRBJ2-1; D is ambiguous. Germline values: CDR1 MNHEY, CDR2 SMNVEV (reference sequence). The V and J ends lost 8 bases and 4 bases respectively, with 9 bases between them. The CDR3 loop spans 12 amino acids. CDR3 in amino acids: CASGQIYNEQFF. CDR3 coding DNA: TGTGCCAGCGGGCAGATATACAATGAGCAGTTCTTC.

This chain uses TRBV7-9 with TRBJ2-5; no definite D call. Between the trimmed V and J ends, which lost 3 bases and 1 base, there was a span of 6 bases. The CDR3 is 13 amino acids. Per germline, CDR1 SEHNR and CDR2 FQNEAQ (reference sequence). The DNA for the CDR3 is TGTGCCAGCAGCTTGGAAATCCAAGAGACCCAGTACTTC. Protein: CASSLEIQETQYF. The whole variable domain, remainder taken from reference TRBV7-9 and TRBJ2-5, is DTGVSQNPRHKITKRGQNVTFRCDPISEHNRLYWYRQTLGQGPEFLTYFQNEAQLEKSRLLSDRFSAERPKGSFSTLEIQRTEQGDSAMYLCASSLEIQETQYFGPGTRLLVL.

The chain carries TRBV5-6 and TRBJ1-4, with D tentatively TRBD1 (5 bases). CDR1 and CDR2 (germline): SGHDT, YYEEEE. This CDR3 comprises 14 residues. Trimming removed 7 bases at V and 0 bases at J, with 10 bases between. Here the CDR3 reads CASGWGATNEKLFF. CDR3 coding DNA: TGTGCCAGCGGCTGGGGGGCAACTAATGAAAAACTGTTTTTT. Full variable domain (missing parts from reference TRBV5-6 and TRBJ1-4): DAGVTQSPTHLIKTRGQQVTLRCSPKSGHDTVSWYQQALGQGPQFIFQYYEEEERQRGNFPDRFSGHQFPNYSSELNVNALLLGDSALYLCASGWGATNEKLFFGSGTQLSVL.

The V gene is TRBV9, the J gene TRBJ2-3; 12 bases map to TRBD2. Germline loops: CDR1 SGDLS, CDR2 YYNGEE. The CDR3 consists of 16 residues. Unmatched junction bases numbered 6, after V lost 4 bases and J lost 3 bases. CDR3 loop: CASSTRGLAGTDTQYF. The CDR3 nucleotides read TGTGCCAGCAGCACCCGCGGACTAGCGGGAACAGATACGCAGTATTTT.

The chain combines TRBV13 with TRBJ1-1; D uncertain. Trimming took 1 base from V and 0 from J, leaving 3 bases between them. The V gene's germline CDR1 is PRHDT and CDR2 FYEKMQ (reference sequence). The CDR3 contains 13 residues. The CDR3 spells CASSLALNTEAFF. In nucleotides, the CDR3 is TGTGCCAGCAGCTTAGCACTGAACACTGAAGCTTTCTTT.

The chain joins TRBV7-9 to TRBJ2-7; 7 bases map to TRBD1. The V segment lost 5 bases and the J segment 2 bases; nucleotides outside the gene matches: 6. The CDR3 has 14 amino acids. Looked up from germline, CDR1 is SEHNR and CDR2 is FQNEAQ (reference sequence). The DNA for the CDR3 is TGTGCCAGCAGCCCCACAGGGGCTCCCTACGAGCAGTACTTC. This sequence encodes CASSPTGAPYEQYF.

The rearrangement uses TRBV28 and TRBJ1-5; TRBD1 might be the D (5 bases). With 6 bases removed from V and 3 bases from J, the gap between germline ends came to 15 bases. The CDR3 spans 15 residues. CDR1 and CDR2 from the germline V gene are MDHEN and SYDVKM. The CDR3 reads CASSLATAFNQPQHF. As DNA, the CDR3 is TGTGCCAGCAGCCTTGCGACAGCCTTCAATCAGCCCCAGCATTTT.

This sequence joins TRBV4-2 and TRBJ2-7; D unclear. The germline V gene encodes CDR1 LGHNA and CDR2 YNFKEQ. V lost 1 base and J 0 bases, leaving 10 bases between the germline ends. The CDR3 totals 15 residues. The CDR3 sequence: CASSQGQDSSYEQYF. In DNA form, the CDR3 reads TGTGCCAGCAGCCAAGGGCAGGATTCCTCCTACGAGCAGTACTTC.

The chain carries TRBV5-1 and TRBJ2-2, with TRBD1 identical over 9 bases. The CDR3 has 15 amino acids. Looked up from germline, CDR1 is SGHRS and CDR2 is YFSETQ. V lost 4 bases and J lost 7; bases outside the gene matches: 8. The CDR3 nucleotides are TGCGCCAGCAGCCCGGACAGGGGATTTATCGGGGAGCTGTTTTTT. Its protein is CASSPDRGFIGELFF.

The J gene is TRBJ2-7, the V gene TRBV28; maybe TRBD2 (6 bases). The V gene's germline CDR1 is MDHEN and CDR2 SYDVKM. The CDR3 contains 13 residues. V was clipped by 5 bases and J by 5 bases, with 13 bases between them. As DNA, the CDR3 is TGTGCCAGCAGTCCCGCGGGGATCGACGAGCAGTACTTC. Amino acids: CASSPAGIDEQYF.

V usage is TRBV28 and J usage is TRBJ2-7; a possible D gene is TRBD1 (6 bases). Germline CDR1 MDHEN, CDR2 SYDVKM. The CDR3 extends over 15 amino acids. Trimming took 5 bases from V and 3 from J, leaving 17 bases between them. Here the CDR3 DNA reads TGTGCCAGCAGTCTCGACAGGCCCCCCGGCTACGAGCAGTACTTC. Translation: CASSLDRPPGYEQYF.

The chain combines TRBV10-3 with TRBJ2-7; perhaps TRBD1 as D (6 bases). The CDR3 totals 16 residues. The ends were cut back, 0 bases at V and 2 bases at J, with 14 bases in the middle. The germline gives CDR1 ENHRY, CDR2 SYGVKD. The CDR3 sequence: CAISESSLTGTYEQYF. The DNA of the CDR3 is TGTGCCATCAGTGAGTCGAGTCTTACAGGGACCTACGAGCAGTACTTC.

The chain employs TRBV5-4 and TRBJ2-1; D may be TRBD1 (6 bases). CDR3 length: 13 residues. The germline gives CDR1 SGHNT, CDR2 YYREEE (reference sequence). With 6 bases removed from V and 3 bases from J, the gap between germline ends came to 10 bases. This CDR3 reads CASNRDIYNEQFF. DNA of the CDR3: TGTGCCAGCAACCGGGACATCTACAATGAGCAGTTCTTC.